The 29 T cell receptor beta chains below come from one sample, sequenced in a study of CD8 T cells in Susac syndrome. Reverse transcription used about 0.5 to 1 ug RNA and random hexamers. One entry per CDR3 protein results from TCRdb running MiXCR on the immunoSEQ multiplex PCR reads. The profile shows 130,000 to 150,000 distinct CDR3 sequences, 90% to 95% of them singletons. Sequenced material: CD8+ T cells from PBMCs. All receptors come from a human donor in good health.

The V call is TRBV24-1, the J call TRBJ2-3, with D unclear. Germline V gene sequence: CDR1 KGHDR, CDR2 SFDVKD. V shed 4 bases and J shed 0 bases, with 13 bases lying between them. This CDR3 comprises 16 residues. The CDR3 DNA sequence: TGTGCCACCAGTGACTGGACCTATCCAAGCACAGATACGCAGTATTTT. Amino acids: CATSDWTYPSTDTQYF.

This clonotype was detected only once. The V call is TRBV27, the J call TRBJ2-6; D not resolved. The CDR3 extends over 12 amino acids. The ends were cut back, 10 bases at V and 1 base at J, with 5 bases in the middle. CDR1 MNHEY and CDR2 SMNVEV come from the germline V gene (reference sequence). In DNA, the CDR3 is TGTGCCACCTGGTCTGGGGCCAACGTCCTGACTTTC. Protein: CATWSGANVLTF.

V gene TRBV30 combines with J gene TRBJ2-2; possibly TRBD1 or TRBD2 for D (5 bases each). The V end lost 8 bases, the J end lost 2 bases, and 18 bases lay between the germline ends. Germline loops: CDR1 GTSNPN, CDR2 SVGIG (reference sequence). This CDR3 has 15 residues. CDR3 in amino acids: CARDQGAGNTGELFF. CDR3 nucleotides: TGTGCCCGGGATCAGGGAGCAGGTAACACCGGGGAGCTGTTTTTT.

The rearrangement uses TRBV20-1 and TRBJ2-5; D unclear. There are 14 residues in the CDR3. Germline CDR1 DFQATT, CDR2 SNEGSKA (reference sequence). Trimming cost V 0 bases and J 1 base, with 9 bases left between them. The CDR3 region has the DNA TGCAGTGCTAGAGATTCCCAGTCCCAAGAGACCCAGTACTTC. This translates into CSARDSQSQETQYF.

The chain combines TRBV25-1 with TRBJ1-2; 7 bases align to TRBD1. The V gene end was trimmed by 1 base and the J gene end by 7 bases; junction bases not matched to a gene: 3. The CDR3 totals 13 residues. Germline V gene lookup returns CDR1 MGHDK and CDR2 SYGVNS. The chain's CDR3 is CASSESEGAGYTF. The DNA of the CDR3 is TGTGCCAGCAGTGAATCCGAGGGGGCTGGCTACACCTTC.

DNA for the CDR3: TGTGCCACCCGCATTGACAGGGCGAACACTGAAGCTTTCTTT. This codes for CATRIDRANTEAFF. The chain joins TRBV15 to TRBJ1-1; TRBD1 matches 7 bases. The CDR3 has 14 amino acids. With V trimmed by 8 bases and J by 1 base, 7 bases remained unmatched. Germline V gene sequence: CDR1 LNHNV, CDR2 YYDKDF (reference sequence).

This chain connects TRBV15 to TRBJ2-3, with 7 bases identical to TRBD1. The CDR3 loop spans 17 amino acids. Looked up from germline, CDR1 is LNHNV and CDR2 is YYDKDF (reference sequence). The V segment lost 1 base and the J segment 4 bases; nucleotides outside the gene matches: 11. CDR3 loop: CATSRAERGGLPDTQYF. DNA for the CDR3: TGTGCCACCAGCAGAGCGGAAAGAGGGGGCTTGCCAGATACGCAGTATTTT. Variable domain in full (rest from reference TRBV15 and TRBJ2-3): DAMVIQNPRYQVTQFGKPVTLSCSQTLNHNVMYWYQQKSSQAPKLLFHYYDKDFNNEADTPDNFQSRRPNTSFCFLDIRSPGLGDTAMYLCATSRAERGGLPDTQYFGPGTRLTVL.

V and J are TRBV6-2 or TRBV6-3 and TRBJ2-7; D gene ambiguous. The germline CDR1 and CDR2 sequences are MNHEY and SVGEGT. The CDR3 contains 12 residues. The V end lost 7 bases, the J end lost 5 bases, and 12 bases lay between the germline ends. DNA of the CDR3: TGTGCCAGCACCTCAGGAGATGACGAGCAGTACTTC. Amino acids: CASTSGDDEQYF.

V is TRBV9 and J is TRBJ2-7; a possible D gene is TRBD2 (5 bases). CDR3 length equals 13 residues. Germline CDR1 reads SGDLS; CDR2 reads YYNGEE. The germline V and J ends were trimmed by 0 bases and 7 bases, with 11 bases remaining between them. The DNA of the CDR3 is TGTGCCAGCAGCGTAGGCAATGCGGGTGAGCAGTACTTC. It yields the protein CASSVGNAGEQYF.

This chain connects TRBV27 to TRBJ2-7; 11 positions agree with TRBD2. CDR1 is MNHEY, CDR2 SMNVEV, per germline (reference sequence). This CDR3 has 14 amino acids. V shed 6 bases, J shed 7 bases, and the junction held 8 bases outside the gene matches. CDR3 DNA: TGTGCCAGCAGGCTAGCGGGAGGCCTTGAAGAGCAGTACTTC. Its translation is CASRLAGGLEEQYF.

The chain carries TRBV25-1 and TRBJ2-2; no clear D gene. The V end lost 7 bases, the J end lost 5 bases, and 8 bases lay between the germline ends. Germline CDR1 MGHDK, CDR2 SYGVNS. This CDR3 has 12 residues. The CDR3 DNA follows: TGTGCCAGCACTCCTGGTACCGGGGAGCTGTTTTTT. It specifies CASTPGTGELFF.

The chain uses TRBV5-6 and TRBJ2-1; 7 bases are shared with TRBD2. The junction had 6 bases not matched to a gene; V was cut back by 0 bases and J by 0 bases. The CDR3 runs 17 residues. Germline V CDR1 and CDR2: SGHDT, YYEEEE. This CDR3 reads CASSLVGGRASYNEQFF. Here the CDR3 DNA reads TGTGCCAGCAGCTTGGTGGGAGGGAGGGCCTCCTACAATGAGCAGTTCTTC. The variable domain in full, completed from reference TRBV5-6 and TRBJ2-1, reads DAGVTQSPTHLIKTRGQQVTLRCSPKSGHDTVSWYQQALGQGPQFIFQYYEEEERQRGNFPDRFSGHQFPNYSSELNVNALLLGDSALYLCASSLVGGRASYNEQFFGPGTRLTVL.

CDR3 coding DNA: TGTGCCAGCAGTTTATCGGGGGACGGGTGGAACTTTAACTATGGCTACACCTTC. As protein: CASSLSGDGWNFNYGYTF. The chain links TRBV27 to TRBJ1-2, with D possibly being TRBD1 (5 bases). Germline CDR1 and CDR2: MNHEY and SMNVEV (reference sequence). This CDR3 region has 18 residues. Trimming removed 0 bases at V and 1 base at J, with 18 bases between.

The chain combines TRBV20-1 with TRBJ1-1; D might be TRBD1 (5 bases). The CDR3 consists of 14 residues. V was trimmed by 0 bases and J by 4 bases, leaving 12 bases between them. Germline loops: CDR1 DFQATT, CDR2 SNEGSKA (reference sequence). CDR3 protein: CSARDPGAGTEAFF. Here the CDR3 DNA reads TGCAGTGCTAGAGATCCCGGGGCCGGCACTGAAGCTTTCTTT.

V usage is TRBV2 and J usage is TRBJ2-5; TRBD1 aligns across 7 bases. The germline CDR1 and CDR2 sequences are SNHLY and FYNNEI. The CDR3 has 13 amino acids. The V and J ends lost 8 bases and 2 bases, in that order; junction bases with no gene match: 5. The CDR3, as DNA: TGTGCCAGCGGATCCAGGGGGCAAGAGACCCAGTACTTC. It encodes CASGSRGQETQYF. The full variable domain, its missing parts supplied by reference TRBV2 and TRBJ2-5, is EPEVTQTPSHQVTQMGQEVILRCVPISNHLYFYWYRQILGQKVEFLVSFYNNEISEKSEIFDDQFSVERPDGSNFTLKIRSTKLEDSAMYFCASGSRGQETQYFGPGTRLLVL.

This clonotype was recorded only once. CDR3: CASSQEGLGGDEQFF. CDR3 sequence (DNA): TGCGCCAGCAGCCAAGAAGGTCTGGGGGGGGATGAGCAGTTCTTC. This chain links TRBV4-3 with TRBJ2-1, with 7 nucleotides matching TRBD2. Germline V gives CDR1 LGHNA, CDR2 YSLEER. With V trimmed by 0 bases and J by 8 bases, 7 bases remained unmatched. CDR3 size: 15 residues.

This sequence joins TRBV11-2 and TRBJ1-5, with D unclear. Looked up from germline, CDR1 is SGHAT and CDR2 is FQNNGV. This CDR3 has 13 residues. Trimming stripped 0 bases from V and 3 bases from J, with 3 bases between. The CDR3 sequence is CASSLEVNQPQHF. CDR3 DNA: TGTGCCAGCAGCTTAGAGGTCAATCAGCCCCAGCATTTT. The full variable domain, completed using reference TRBV11-2 and TRBJ1-5, is EAGVAQSPRYKIIEKRQSVAFWCNPISGHATLYWYQQILGQGPKLLIQFQNNGVVDDSQLPKDRFSAERLKGVDSTLKIQPAKLEDSAVYLCASSLEVNQPQHFGDGTRLSIL.

This clonotype was recorded a few times. This chain links TRBV7-3 with TRBJ2-1, with TRBD1 as a possible D gene (5 bases). The germline CDR1 and CDR2 sequences are SGHTA and FQGTGA. V dropped 3 bases and J dropped 9 bases, with 6 bases sitting between them. The CDR3 consists of 11 residues. CDR3 protein: CASSFGAEQFF. The CDR3 DNA is TGTGCCAGCAGCTTTGGGGCTGAGCAGTTCTTC. The full variable domain, its missing parts supplied by reference TRBV7-3 and TRBJ2-1, is GAGVSQTPSNKVTEKGKYVELRCDPISGHTALYWYRQSLGQGPEFLIYFQGTGAADDSGLPNDRFFAVRPEGSVSTLKIQRTERGDSAVYLCASSFGAEQFFGPGTRLTVL.

With regard to this clonotype: The junction differs from germline at one of its ends, possibly a read error. The genes are TRBV7-9 and TRBJ2-1, with 13 bases that match TRBD2. Per the germline V gene, CDR1 is SEHNR and CDR2 is FQNEAQ (reference sequence). This CDR3 region has 18 residues. The CDR3 sequence is CASSLALAGGNSDNEQFF. The CDR3 DNA follows: TGTGCCAGCAGCTTAGCACTAGCGGGAGGGAACTCCGACAATGAGCAGTTCTTC.

The chain carries TRBV4-3 and TRBJ2-1, with a weak D call TRBD2 (5 bases). The V gene's germline CDR1 is LGHNA and CDR2 YSLEER. With 0 bases removed from V and 8 bases from J, the gap between germline ends came to 8 bases. The CDR3 is 13 residues long. The CDR3 loop reads CASSQDRGYEQFF. The CDR3, as DNA: TGCGCCAGCAGCCAAGATCGGGGTTATGAGCAGTTCTTC.

The gene calls are TRBV6-2 or TRBV6-3 and TRBJ2-7, with 7 bases fitting TRBD2. The V gene's germline CDR1 is MNHEY and CDR2 SVGEGT. The CDR3 consists of 14 residues. J gave up 4 bases and V 5 bases, and 8 bases lay outside the gene matches. CDR3 nucleotides: TGTGCCAGCAGTCCTAGCGGCGGGATTTACGAGCAGTACTTC. Translating it yields CASSPSGGIYEQYF.

This sequence joins TRBV20-1 and TRBJ2-7; maybe TRBD2 (5 bases). The CDR3 spans 13 residues. Germline V gives CDR1 DFQATT, CDR2 SNEGSKA (reference sequence). The germline V and J ends were trimmed by 5 bases and 5 bases, with 16 bases remaining between them. CDR3 loop: CSAPGRSMDEQYF. As DNA, the CDR3 is TGCAGTGCTCCGGGAAGGAGTATGGACGAGCAGTACTTC.

V gene TRBV9 combines with J gene TRBJ2-7, with a possible D match to TRBD2 (6 bases). Between the trimmed V and J ends, which lost 3 bases and 3 bases, there was a span of 16 bases. CDR3 length: 15 amino acids. Germline values: CDR1 SGDLS, CDR2 YYNGEE. The CDR3: CASSAGGSGVYEQYF. The CDR3 nucleotides read TGTGCCAGCAGCGCTGGAGGGAGCGGAGTCTACGAGCAGTACTTC.

The chain carries TRBV9 and TRBJ2-3; perhaps TRBD2 as D (6 bases). Trimming removed 3 bases at V and 0 bases at J, with 11 bases between. The CDR3 is 15 residues long. CDR1 is SGDLS, CDR2 YYNGEE, per germline. The CDR3 loop is CASSAGDSSTDTQYF. CDR3 bases: TGTGCCAGCAGCGCGGGGGATTCTAGCACAGATACGCAGTATTTT.

The chain joins TRBV4-1 to TRBJ2-3; TRBD1 is a possible D gene (5 bases). The CDR3 spans 12 residues. V lost 1 base and J lost 10, with 9 bases in between. Per the germline V gene, CDR1 is MGHRA and CDR2 is YSYEKL. The CDR3 region has the DNA TGCGCCAGCAGCCAAGGCAGGGTTTCGCAGTATTTT. Its protein is CASSQGRVSQYF.

This CDR3 is CASTRGLTAYEQYF. The DNA for the CDR3 is TGTGCCAGCACCCGCGGACTTACAGCCTACGAGCAGTACTTC. The chain recombines TRBV7-9 with TRBJ2-7, with D possibly TRBD2 on 5 matching bases. Germline-derived CDR1 and CDR2 are SEHNR and FQNEAQ (reference sequence). The CDR3 spans 14 residues. V dropped 7 bases and J dropped 2 bases, with 15 bases sitting between them.

The rearrangement uses TRBV15 and TRBJ2-2, with D perhaps given as TRBD1 or TRBD2 (5 bases each). Germline assignment: CDR1 LNHNV and CDR2 YYDKDF (reference sequence). Trimming left V 5 bases short and J 6 bases short, with 13 bases between. This CDR3 has 14 residues. The CDR3 sequence is CATSGRAEAGELFF. CDR3 DNA sequence: TGTGCCACCAGCGGCAGGGCGGAGGCCGGGGAGCTGTTTTTT.

The chain combines TRBV20-1 with TRBJ2-7, with 8 bases identical to TRBD2. This CDR3 comprises 13 residues. Trimming removed 5 bases from V and 2 bases from J; junction bases left unmatched: 5. Germline-derived CDR1 and CDR2 are DFQATT and SNEGSKA (reference sequence). The CDR3 DNA is TGCAGTGCTCCGGGGGGGGACACCTACGAGCAGTACTTC. Encoded protein: CSAPGGDTYEQYF.

The chain combines TRBV19 with TRBJ2-1; the D is unclear. Looked up from germline, CDR1 is LNHDA and CDR2 is SQIVND (reference sequence). Trimming shortened V by 3 bases and J by 1 base, and 7 bases separated the two germline ends. The length of the CDR3 is 14 residues. Written as DNA, the CDR3 is TGTGCCAGTAGTATTATGGGGTCCTACAATGAGCAGTTCTTC. Encoded protein: CASSIMGSYNEQFF.